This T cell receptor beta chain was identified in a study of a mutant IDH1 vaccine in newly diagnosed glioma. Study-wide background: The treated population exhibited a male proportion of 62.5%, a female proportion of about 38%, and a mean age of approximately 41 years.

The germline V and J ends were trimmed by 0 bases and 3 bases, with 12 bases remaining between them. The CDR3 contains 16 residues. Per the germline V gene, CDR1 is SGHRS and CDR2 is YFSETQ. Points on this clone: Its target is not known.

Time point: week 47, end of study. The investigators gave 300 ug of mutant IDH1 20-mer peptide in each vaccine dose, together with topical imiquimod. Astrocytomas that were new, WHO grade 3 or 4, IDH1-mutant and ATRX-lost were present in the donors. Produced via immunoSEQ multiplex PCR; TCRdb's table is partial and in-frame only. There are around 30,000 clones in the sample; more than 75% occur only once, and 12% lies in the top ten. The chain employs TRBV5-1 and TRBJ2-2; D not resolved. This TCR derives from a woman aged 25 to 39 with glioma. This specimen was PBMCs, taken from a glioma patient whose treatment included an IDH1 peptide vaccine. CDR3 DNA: TGCGCCAGCAGCTTGGCTGGCAGATGGGACACCGGGGAGCTGTTTTTT. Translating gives CASSLAGRWDTGELFF.